The clone carrying this T cell receptor beta chain came up a few times. Its antigen remains unknown. This record comes from a study of cytomegalovirus exposure and HLA in healthy donors. Study-level results: According to the study, about 180 TCR beta chains were cytomegalovirus-associated. Certain indistinguishable V segments, among them TRBV6-2 and TRBV6-3, were excluded. Follow-up analysis later connected one missense variant in DCLRE1C with trimming of TCR beta V- and J-genes.

Use of 60 Vbeta and 13 Jbeta primers characterized the PCR. In the authors' methods: As a later analysis found, there were roughly 80 million unique TCR beta chains, of which roughly 11 million were shared. Measured with immunoSEQ multiplex PCR; TCRdb has only the in-frame clones, and not every one. V and J calls and clone size are copied from that table; D and trimming were computed from the DNA. This sample has roughly 80,000 clones; 65% to 85% occur once, and the top ten carry roughly 2.6%. The germline CDR1 and CDR2 sequences are MRHNA and SNTAGT. The CDR3 loop spans 15 amino acids. V was shortened by 0 bases and J by 4 bases, with 10 bases between the two germline ends.

The chain carries TRBV6-4 and TRBJ2-4, with unresolved D. This TCR was sampled from a woman in her 50s in good health and CMV-seronegative. The specimen was PBMCs. The CDR3 region is CASSDSVELKNIQYF. The CDR3 nucleotides read TGTGCCAGCAGTGACTCAGTAGAACTTAAAAACATTCAGTACTTC.